The 22 T cell receptor beta chains below were found in one sample sequenced in a study of type 1 regulatory T cells. What these receptors recognize is not known. TCRdb re-called the reads through MiXCR, storing one row per CDR3 protein. The repertoire holds approximately 45,000 distinct CDR3 sequences, with 12% as singletons. The sample taken for sequencing was cultured non-Tr1 T cells, either the whole culture or a sorted T cell fraction (not recorded which). These receptors all come from a human donor in good health.

This clonotype has at least ten counts. The chain has TRBV10-3 and TRBJ1-5; 9 nucleotides align to TRBD1. Germline loops: CDR1 ENHRY, CDR2 SYGVKD. This CDR3 is built from 14 residues. The ends lost 10 bases at V and 0 bases at J; junction bases unmatched: 4. CDR3 nucleotide sequence: TGTGCCACCATGACAGGGGGTAGCAATCAGCCCCAGCATTTT. The encoded protein is CATMTGGSNQPQHF.

This clonotype was seen more than once but under ten times. J is TRBJ1-1 and V is TRBV30; 7 nucleotides line up with TRBD1. CDR3 size: 11 residues. The V and J ends lost 8 bases and 7 bases, in that order; junction bases with no gene match: 7. Germline V lookup: CDR1 GTSNPN, CDR2 SVGIG (reference sequence). The CDR3 nucleotides read TGTGCCGGACAGGAGCTGGTTGAAGCTTTCTTT. Its translation: CAGQELVEAFF.

This clonotype came up many times. The V and J genes are TRBV7-8 and TRBJ1-1; D might be TRBD1 (6 bases). Germline CDR1 reads SGHVS; CDR2 reads FQNEAQ. V shed 5 bases and J shed 11 bases, with 33 bases lying between them. The length of the CDR3 is 18 residues. The CDR3 is CASSPRGGLRQVGETAFF. The CDR3 coding sequence is TGTGCCAGCAGCCCTCGGGGGGGGCTCAGGCAAGTTGGGGAGACGGCTTTCTTT.

This clonotype was counted a few times. The J gene is TRBJ1-5, the V gene TRBV29-1; D unresolved. Trimming stripped 6 bases from V and 1 base from J, with 13 bases between. CDR1 and CDR2 (germline): SQVTM, ANQGSEA. This CDR3 contains 14 residues. The CDR3 coding sequence is TGCAGCGTCAGTGCCGCCCAGAGCAATCAGCCCCAGCATTTT. Translation: CSVSAAQSNQPQHF.

This clonotype was detected a few times. This chain links TRBV5-4 with TRBJ2-1; D uncertain. This CDR3 has 15 residues. With 0 bases removed from V and 0 bases from J, the gap between germline ends came to 7 bases. Germline CDR1 is SGHNT and CDR2 is YYREEE (reference sequence). CDR3: CASSLGFSSYNEQFF. DNA for the CDR3: TGTGCCAGCAGCTTGGGATTCTCCTCCTACAATGAGCAGTTCTTC.

This clonotype was seen ten or more times. The chain has TRBV5-1 and TRBJ1-1; D not resolved. CDR3 length equals 13 residues. V lost 0 bases to trimming and J lost 1 base, with 4 bases between them. Germline V gives CDR1 SGHRS, CDR2 YFSETQ. CDR3 sequence: CASSLEWNTEAFF. CDR3 coding DNA: TGCGCCAGCAGCTTGGAGTGGAACACTGAAGCTTTCTTT.

The sample holds many counts of this clonotype. The V call is TRBV2, the J call TRBJ2-1; the D gene is possibly TRBD1 (5 bases). This CDR3 region has 15 residues. Germline CDR1 SNHLY, CDR2 FYNNEI. Trimming left V 0 bases short and J 8 bases short, with 14 bases between. The CDR3 coding sequence is TGTGCCAGCAGTGAAGCAGTCGACAGCTTGTATGAGCAGTTCTTC. Amino acid sequence: CASSEAVDSLYEQFF.

This clonotype has at least ten counts. The rearrangement joins TRBV5-5 to TRBJ2-3; TRBD2 might be the D (5 bases). Germline V gives CDR1 SGHKS, CDR2 YYEKEE (reference sequence). This CDR3 spans 12 amino acids. V was trimmed by 4 bases and J by 5 bases, leaving 8 bases between them. CDR3 DNA sequence: TGTGCCAGCAGCCGTGAGGGAGATACGCAGTATTTT. Translation gives CASSREGDTQYF.

This clonotype was counted ten times or more. The chain has TRBV14 and TRBJ2-3, with 7 bases lining up with TRBD2. This CDR3 is 16 amino acids long. V trimming: 1 base; J trimming: 2 bases; junction bases outside the gene matches: 6. Germline-derived CDR1 and CDR2 are SGHDN and FVKESK. The CDR3 reads CASSQGGLAVTDTQYF. For the CDR3, the DNA is TGTGCCAGCAGCCAAGGCGGCCTAGCGGTCACAGATACGCAGTATTTT.

The gene calls are TRBV19 and TRBJ1-5, with 7 bases matching TRBD1. The length of the CDR3 is 14 residues. V dropped 6 bases and J dropped 5; count of bases not matched to a gene: 7. The germline V gene has CDR1 LNHDA and CDR2 SQIVND (reference sequence). CDR3 DNA: TGTGCCAGTAGAGGGGGCAGGACGGATCAGCCCCAGCATTTT. The encoded protein is CASRGGRTDQPQHF. Full variable domain (missing parts from reference TRBV19 and TRBJ1-5): DGGITQSPKYLFRKEGQNVTLSCEQNLNHDAMYWYRQDPGQGLRLIYYSQIVNDFQKGDIAEGYSVSREKKESFPLTVTSAQKNPTAFYLCASRGGRTDQPQHFGDGTRLSIL.

This clonotype was detected many times. The chain uses TRBV20-1 and TRBJ2-1; weak D call: TRBD2 (5 bases). The CDR3 has 17 amino acids. Between the trimmed V and J ends, which lost 6 bases and 4 bases, there was a span of 25 bases. The germline gives CDR1 DFQATT, CDR2 SNEGSKA (reference sequence). In nucleotides, the CDR3 is TGCAGTGCCAACAGCCCGCCGGGAACGAAAGTGTACAATGAGCAGTTCTTC. Translated, it gives CSANSPPGTKVYNEQFF.

The J gene is TRBJ1-3, the V gene TRBV20-1, with D possibly being TRBD1 (6 bases). CDR3 size: 13 residues. CDR1 and CDR2 from the germline V gene are DFQATT and SNEGSKA (reference sequence). The ends were cut back, 3 bases at V and 8 bases at J, with 14 bases in the middle. This CDR3 is CSARPQGKDTIYF. The CDR3, as DNA: TGCAGTGCTAGGCCACAGGGAAAGGACACCATATATTTT.

This clonotype was seen repeatedly, ten times or more. The chain links TRBV14 to TRBJ2-2, with no clear D. The length of the CDR3 is 15 residues. V was trimmed by 4 bases and J by 3 bases, leaving 12 bases between them. Germline loops: CDR1 SGHDN, CDR2 FVKESK. CDR3 sequence: CASSPVGRYTGELFF. The CDR3 bases are TGTGCCAGCAGCCCCGTCGGCCGCTACACCGGGGAGCTGTTTTTT.

This clonotype was detected only once. This CDR3 is missing its conserved last phenylalanine or tryptophan, likely due to a read error. This chain links TRBV6-1 with TRBJ2-1; the match to TRBD2 covers 14 bases. Trimming cost V 0 bases and J 7 bases; bases outside gene matches: 8. From germline, CDR1 is MNHNS and CDR2 SASEGT. CDR3 length: 18 residues. The CDR3 DNA follows: TGTGCCAGCAGTGAAGCGCTTCTGGGACTAGCGGGAGAGAATGAGCAGTTCTCC. Translated, it gives CASSEALLGLAGENEQFS.

This clonotype has at least ten counts. This chain connects TRBV7-2 to TRBJ2-5; D might be TRBD2 (5 bases). V lost 3 bases, J lost 4 bases, and 12 bases lay in between. The CDR3 spans 14 residues. Germline CDR1 SGHTA, CDR2 FQGNSA. The CDR3 DNA reads as TGTGCCAGCAGCTTTTACGGGGAAGGAGAGACCCAGTACTTC. It translates to CASSFYGEGETQYF.

This clonotype was observed many times. The CDR3 DNA is TGTGCCATCAGTGAGTCGAATGGGCCCGGTCGTGAGCAGTTCTTC. This translates into CAISESNGPGREQFF. The chain couples TRBV10-3 to TRBJ2-1; D remains unclear. The CDR3 is made up of 15 amino acids. V lost 0 bases, J lost 9 bases, and 15 bases lay in between. CDR1 is ENHRY and CDR2 is SYGVKD in the germline V gene.

This clonotype was seen only a few times. This chain links TRBV20-1 with TRBJ2-3; the match to TRBD2 covers 12 bases. CDR1 is DFQATT, CDR2 SNEGSKA, per germline (reference sequence). J gave up 6 bases and V 6 bases, and 10 bases lay outside the gene matches. CDR3 length equals 15 residues. This CDR3 reads CSAVTGTSGLDTQYF. The DNA for the CDR3 is TGCAGTGCGGTTACCGGGACTAGCGGGTTGGATACGCAGTATTTT.

This clonotype ranks as medium-sized. The chain recombines TRBV20-1 with TRBJ2-1; D unresolved. The V gene's germline CDR1 is DFQATT and CDR2 SNEGSKA (reference sequence). Trimming cost V 0 bases and J 8 bases, with 8 bases left between them. The CDR3 consists of 12 residues. CDR3 residues: CSAREVIHEQFF. For the CDR3, the DNA is TGCAGTGCTAGAGAAGTAATCCATGAGCAGTTCTTC.

The CDR3 nucleotides are TGCAGCGTTGCTGTGACAGGGGGCGTTGAGCAGTTCTTC. It encodes CSVAVTGGVEQFF. The chain is built from TRBV29-1 and TRBJ2-1; 10 bases align to TRBD1. In germline, CDR1 is SQVTM, CDR2 ANQGSEA. The CDR3 length is 13 residues. The trim removed 4 bases at V and 9 bases at J, leaving 6 bases unmatched.

The CDR3 is CASSGFGTRGYEQYF. CDR3 in DNA: TGTGCCAGCAGCGGCTTCGGGACTAGGGGGTACGAGCAGTACTTC. The J gene is TRBJ2-7, the V gene TRBV9; 8 bases line up with TRBD2. The CDR3 runs 15 residues. V lost 3 bases and J lost 4; bases outside the gene matches: 9. Germline values: CDR1 SGDLS, CDR2 YYNGEE.

This clonotype was seen at least ten times. The chain carries TRBV12-3 or TRBV12-4 and TRBJ2-6; D might be TRBD1 (5 bases). This CDR3 region has 15 residues. V was clipped by 3 bases and J by 4 bases, with 10 bases between them. CDR3 in DNA: TGTGCCAGCAGTTTTAGGGGATCCGGGGCCAACGTCCTGACTTTC. Translating gives CASSFRGSGANVLTF.

This clonotype was observed many times. The rearrangement joins TRBV5-1 to TRBJ2-1; TRBD2 might be the D (6 bases). The germline V gene has CDR1 SGHRS and CDR2 YFSETQ. The length of the CDR3 is 14 residues. Trimming stripped 4 bases from V and 7 bases from J, with 15 bases between. CDR3: CASSNRLDPNEQFF. The CDR3, as DNA: TGCGCCAGCAGCAACCGACTAGATCCTAATGAGCAGTTCTTC. The complete variable domain, with remaining parts taken from reference TRBV5-1 and TRBJ2-1, reads KAGVTQTPRYLIKTRGQQVTLSCSPISGHRSVSWYQQTPGQGLQFLFEYFSETQRNKGNFPGRFSGRQFSNSRSEMNVSTLELGDSALYLCASSNRLDPNEQFFGPGTRLTVL.